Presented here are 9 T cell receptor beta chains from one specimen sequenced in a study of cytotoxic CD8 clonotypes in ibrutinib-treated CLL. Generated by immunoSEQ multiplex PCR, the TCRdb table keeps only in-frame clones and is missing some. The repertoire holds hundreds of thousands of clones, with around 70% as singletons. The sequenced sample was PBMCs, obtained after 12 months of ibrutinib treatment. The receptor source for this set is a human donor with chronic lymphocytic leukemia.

The CDR3 region is CASSLPSGMNEQYF. The DNA of the CDR3 is TGTGCCAGCAGTTTACCTAGCGGGATGAACGAGCAGTACTTC. V is TRBV28 and J is TRBJ2-7; 9 bases map to TRBD2. Germline loops: CDR1 MDHEN, CDR2 SYDVKM. Trimming cost V 2 bases and J 5 bases; bases outside gene matches: 4. The CDR3 spans 14 residues.

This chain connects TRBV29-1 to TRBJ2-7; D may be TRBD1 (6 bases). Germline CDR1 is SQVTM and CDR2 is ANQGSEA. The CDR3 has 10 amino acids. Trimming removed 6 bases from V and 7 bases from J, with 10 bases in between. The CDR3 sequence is CSVTGQEQYF. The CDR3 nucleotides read TGCAGCGTGACCGGACAGGAGCAGTACTTC.

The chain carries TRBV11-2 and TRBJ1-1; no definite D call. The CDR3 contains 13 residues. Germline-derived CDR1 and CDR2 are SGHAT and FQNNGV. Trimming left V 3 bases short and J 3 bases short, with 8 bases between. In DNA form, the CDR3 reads TGTGCCAGCAGCTTCTCCTGGGACACTGAAGCTTTCTTT. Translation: CASSFSWDTEAFF. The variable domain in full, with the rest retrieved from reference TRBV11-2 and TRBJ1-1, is EAGVAQSPRYKIIEKRQSVAFWCNPISGHATLYWYQQILGQGPKLLIQFQNNGVVDDSQLPKDRFSAERLKGVDSTLKIQPAKLEDSAVYLCASSFSWDTEAFFGQGTRLTVV.

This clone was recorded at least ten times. The CDR3 bases are TGTGCCAGCAGCCGGGACGGCGGATACGAGCAGTACTTC. Protein product: CASSRDGGYEQYF. The genes are TRBV2 and TRBJ2-7; perhaps D is TRBD1 or TRBD2 (5 bases each). Between the trimmed V and J ends, which lost 6 bases and 4 bases, there was a span of 13 bases. This CDR3 is 13 amino acids long. The germline gives CDR1 SNHLY, CDR2 FYNNEI.

CDR3 loop: CASSLSGRAYNEQFF. The CDR3 DNA reads as TGTGCCAGCAGCCTCAGCGGGAGAGCTTACAATGAGCAGTTCTTC. The rearrangement joins TRBV27 to TRBJ2-1; the match to TRBD2 covers 8 bases. Germline CDR1 is MNHEY and CDR2 is SMNVEV (reference sequence). The J segment lost 4 bases and the V segment lost 6 bases, leaving 8 bases of the junction unmatched. The CDR3 covers 15 residues.

CDR3 protein: CASSIQADTEAFF. The CDR3 bases are TGTGCCAGTAGTATCCAGGCGGACACTGAAGCTTTCTTT. V is TRBV19 and J is TRBJ1-1; D is uncertain. From germline, CDR1 is LNHDA and CDR2 SQIVND (reference sequence). V shed 3 bases and J shed 3 bases, with 8 bases lying between them. This CDR3 spans 13 amino acids.

CDR3 protein: CASSFGGSVGYTF. In nucleotides, the CDR3 is TGTGCCAGCAGCTTCGGGGGTAGTGTTGGCTACACCTTC. This chain uses TRBV5-6 with TRBJ1-2; possibly TRBD1 for D (5 bases). The CDR3 extends over 13 amino acids. Germline CDR1 is SGHDT and CDR2 is YYEEEE. Trimming took 2 bases from V and 7 from J, leaving 12 bases between them. Filled out from reference TRBV5-6 and TRBJ1-2, the complete variable domain reads DAGVTQSPTHLIKTRGQQVTLRCSPKSGHDTVSWYQQALGQGPQFIFQYYEEEERQRGNFPDRFSGHQFPNYSSELNVNALLLGDSALYLCASSFGGSVGYTFGSGTRLTVV.

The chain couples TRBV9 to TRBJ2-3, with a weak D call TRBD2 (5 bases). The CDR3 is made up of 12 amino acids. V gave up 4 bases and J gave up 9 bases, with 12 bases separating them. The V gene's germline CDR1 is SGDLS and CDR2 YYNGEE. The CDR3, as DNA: TGTGCCAGCAGCCCCCAATGGGAGACGCAGTATTTT. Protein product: CASSPQWETQYF.

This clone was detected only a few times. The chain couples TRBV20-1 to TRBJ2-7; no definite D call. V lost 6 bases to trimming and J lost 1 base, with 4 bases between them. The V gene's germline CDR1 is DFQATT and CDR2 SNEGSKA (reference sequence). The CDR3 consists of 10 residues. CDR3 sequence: CSAPSYEQYF. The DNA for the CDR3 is TGCAGTGCCCCTTCCTACGAGCAGTACTTC.